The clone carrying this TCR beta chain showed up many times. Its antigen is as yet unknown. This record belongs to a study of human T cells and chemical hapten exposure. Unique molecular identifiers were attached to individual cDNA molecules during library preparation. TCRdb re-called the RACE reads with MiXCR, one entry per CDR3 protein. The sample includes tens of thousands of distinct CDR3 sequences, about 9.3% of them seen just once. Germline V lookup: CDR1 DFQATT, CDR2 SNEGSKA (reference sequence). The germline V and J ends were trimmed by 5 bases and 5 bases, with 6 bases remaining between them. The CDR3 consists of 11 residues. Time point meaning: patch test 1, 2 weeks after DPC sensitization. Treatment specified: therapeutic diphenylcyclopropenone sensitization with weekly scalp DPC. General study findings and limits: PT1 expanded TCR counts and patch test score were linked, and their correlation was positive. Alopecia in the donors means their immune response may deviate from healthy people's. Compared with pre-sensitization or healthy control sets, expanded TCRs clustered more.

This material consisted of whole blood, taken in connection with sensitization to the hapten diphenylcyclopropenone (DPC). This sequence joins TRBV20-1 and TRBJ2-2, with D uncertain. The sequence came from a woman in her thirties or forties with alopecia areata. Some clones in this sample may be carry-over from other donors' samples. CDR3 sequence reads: CSAEATGELFF. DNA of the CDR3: TGCAGTGCTGAGGCTACCGGGGAGCTGTTTTTT.